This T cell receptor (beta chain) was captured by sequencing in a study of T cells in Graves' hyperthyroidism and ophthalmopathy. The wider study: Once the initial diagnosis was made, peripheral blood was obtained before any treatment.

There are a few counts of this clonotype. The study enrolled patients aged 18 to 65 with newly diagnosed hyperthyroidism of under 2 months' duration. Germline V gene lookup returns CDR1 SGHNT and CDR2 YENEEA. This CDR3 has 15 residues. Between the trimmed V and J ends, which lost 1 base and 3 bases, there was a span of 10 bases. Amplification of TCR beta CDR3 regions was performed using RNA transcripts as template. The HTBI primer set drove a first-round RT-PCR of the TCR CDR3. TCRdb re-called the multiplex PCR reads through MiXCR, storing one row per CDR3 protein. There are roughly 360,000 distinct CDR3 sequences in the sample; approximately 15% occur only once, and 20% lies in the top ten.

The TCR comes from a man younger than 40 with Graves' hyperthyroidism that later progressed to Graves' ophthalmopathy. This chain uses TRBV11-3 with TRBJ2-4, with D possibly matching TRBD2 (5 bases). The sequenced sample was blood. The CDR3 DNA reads TGTGCCAGCAGCTTAGCGGCCGGGGTCAAAAACATTCAGTACTTC. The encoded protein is CASSLAAGVKNIQYF.